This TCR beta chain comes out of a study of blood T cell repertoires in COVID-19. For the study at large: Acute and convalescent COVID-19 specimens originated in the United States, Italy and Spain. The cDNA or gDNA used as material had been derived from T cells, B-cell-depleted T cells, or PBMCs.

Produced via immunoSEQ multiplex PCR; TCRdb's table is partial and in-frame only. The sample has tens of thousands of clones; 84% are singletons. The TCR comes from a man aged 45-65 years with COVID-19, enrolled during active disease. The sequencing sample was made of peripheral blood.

CDR3 sequence: CASGPGTGVQPQHF. Here the CDR3 DNA reads TGTGCTAGTGGGCCCGGGACAGGGGTTCAGCCCCAGCATTTT. The V gene is TRBV12-5, the J gene TRBJ1-5; 10 nucleotides agree with TRBD1. This CDR3 spans 14 amino acids. The J segment lost 6 bases and the V segment lost 6 bases, leaving 5 bases of the junction unmatched. Germline lookup yields CDR1 LGHNT and CDR2 FRNRAP.